The entry that follows covers one T cell receptor beta chain sequence. The antigen is unknown. This sample was taken from a study of shared clonotypes between healthy human individuals. Trimming cost V 1 base and J 4 bases; bases outside gene matches: 5. CDR1 is SGHAT and CDR2 is FQNNGV in the germline V gene. The CDR3 loop spans 16 amino acids. Study findings and constraints: The study found lower generation probabilities in non-shared clonotypes than in those shared by all four donors. A small donor pool kept down the genetic and exposure-history diversity that was represented.

Nashville, Tennessee was home to all donors, who were Caucasian adults. The table came from immunoSEQ multiplex PCR; TCRdb's copy has only in-frame clones and leaves some out. The table lists some 1,600,000 clones, under 99% of them singletons. The sample consisted of naive CD4+ T cells sorted from blood. Described subset: CD45RA+ positively selected. This chain joins TRBV11-2 and TRBJ2-1; 9 positions match TRBD1. The origin of this receptor is a young man in good health. CDR3 in DNA: TGTGCCAGCAGCTTAGGGGGACAGGGTTGGTACAATGAGCAGTTCTTC. Its translation: CASSLGGQGWYNEQFF.